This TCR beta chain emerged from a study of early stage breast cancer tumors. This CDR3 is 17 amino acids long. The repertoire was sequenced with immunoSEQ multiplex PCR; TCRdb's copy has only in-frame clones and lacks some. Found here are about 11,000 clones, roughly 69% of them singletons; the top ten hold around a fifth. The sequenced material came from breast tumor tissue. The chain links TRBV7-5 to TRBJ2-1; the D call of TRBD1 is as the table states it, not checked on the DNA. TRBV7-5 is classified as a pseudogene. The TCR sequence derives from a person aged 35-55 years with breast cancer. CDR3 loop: CARASRKPGQIYNEQFF. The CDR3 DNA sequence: TGTGCCAGAGCATCCAGAAAGCCGGGACAAATCTACAATGAGCAGTTCTTC.